This T cell receptor beta chain derives from a study of blood T cell repertoires in COVID-19. The study drew participants aged 18 to 89 years from about two dozen US areas. Cohort placement rested on clinical history that participants reported themselves. Methods used by the authors: Researchers report that nucleated cell counts were estimated from reference gene primer amplification. Libraries were prepared by immunoSEQ multiplex PCR; TCRdb keeps only in-frame clonotypes and omits some of them. The DNA gave D and trimming, while V, J and clone size come from that table. The sample yields fewer than 350,000 clones, about 89% seen once. CDR3 size: 13 residues. In germline, CDR1 is SGHTA, CDR2 FQGNSA. V shed 6 bases and J 6 bases; nucleotides not matched to a gene: 4.

The chain combines TRBV7-2 with TRBJ1-2; 10 bases align to TRBD1. The source is a man aged 60 to 75 who had recovered from COVID-19. Source material: PBMCs or T cells enriched from blood (not recorded which). CDR3 in amino acids: CASRGDRGHGYTF. The CDR3 DNA sequence: TGTGCCAGCAGGGGGGACAGGGGTCATGGCTACACCTTC.